These 28 T cell receptor beta chains came from one sample sequenced in a study of shared clonotypes between healthy human individuals. Data came from immunoSEQ multiplex PCR; TCRdb stores just in-frame clones and leaves some out. The sample shows fewer than 1.8 million clones, approximately 98.5% of them seen only once. Material: naive CD4+ T cells sorted from blood. Regarding subset: CD45RA+ positively selected. The origin of the receptors is a man aged 25-45 years in good health.

In its sample, this clone was seen once. The CDR3 DNA reads TGTGCCAGCAGCCTGATAGCGGGAGGGCCTTACGAGCAGTACTTC. Residues: CASSLIAGGPYEQYF. The chain employs TRBV9 and TRBJ2-7, with TRBD2 identical over 11 bases. This CDR3 spans 15 amino acids. The trim removed 4 bases at V and 4 bases at J, leaving 7 bases unmatched. Germline V gene lookup returns CDR1 SGDLS and CDR2 YYNGEE.

The chain has TRBV28 and TRBJ1-5, with TRBD1 identical over 7 bases. V dropped 8 bases and J dropped 5; count of bases not matched to a gene: 6. This CDR3 has 13 amino acids. Per germline, CDR1 MDHEN and CDR2 SYDVKM. The CDR3 nucleotides read TGTGCCAGCCGACAGGGCACAGATCAGCCCCAGCATTTT. Encoded protein: CASRQGTDQPQHF. Filled out from reference TRBV28 and TRBJ1-5, the complete variable domain reads DVKVTQSSRYLVKRTGEKVFLECVQDMDHENMFWYRQDPGLGLRLIYFSYDVKMKEKGDIPEGYSVSREKKERFSLILESASTNQTSMYLCASRQGTDQPQHFGDGTRLSIL.

The genes are TRBV28 and TRBJ1-5; 7 nucleotides align to TRBD1. The CDR3 runs to 15 residues. The germline CDR1 and CDR2 sequences are MDHEN and SYDVKM. V shed 4 bases and J 2 bases; nucleotides not matched to a gene: 5. CDR3: CASSSPTGGNQPQHF. In nucleotides, the CDR3 is TGTGCCAGCAGTTCACCTACAGGGGGCAATCAGCCCCAGCATTTT.

The genes are TRBV27 and TRBJ2-1; 13 nucleotides match TRBD2. The germline V gene encodes CDR1 MNHEY and CDR2 SMNVEV (reference sequence). V shed 8 bases and J 0 bases; nucleotides not matched to a gene: 4. This CDR3 spans 16 amino acids. The CDR3 sequence is CASALAGGASYNEQFF. CDR3 DNA: TGTGCCAGCGCACTAGCGGGAGGGGCCTCCTACAATGAGCAGTTCTTC.

CDR3 residues: CASSLGLPGGELFF. The CDR3 DNA is TGTGCCAGCAGCTTAGGCCTGCCCGGCGGGGAGCTGTTTTTT. V gene TRBV11-2 combines with J gene TRBJ2-2, with D unclear. With 1 base removed from V and 7 bases from J, the gap between germline ends came to 10 bases. CDR1 is SGHAT, CDR2 FQNNGV, per germline. This CDR3 region has 14 residues.

Remarks on this clone: The same CDR3 arises from other DNA sequences in this sample as well. The V and J genes are TRBV12-5 and TRBJ2-1; unclear D gene. The CDR3 spans 12 residues. V was shortened by 5 bases and J by 4 bases, with 6 bases between the two germline ends. Germline V gene sequence: CDR1 LGHNT, CDR2 FRNRAP. DNA of the CDR3: TGTGCTAGTGGTCGACTGTACAATGAGCAGTTCTTC. This codes for CASGRLYNEQFF. The whole variable domain, filled in from reference TRBV12-5 and TRBJ2-1, reads DARVTQTPRHKVTEMGQEVTMRCQPILGHNTVFWYRQTMMQGLELLAYFRNRAPLDDSGMPKDRFSAEMPDATLATLKIQPSEPRDSAVYFCASGRLYNEQFFGPGTRLTVL.

The rearrangement uses TRBV29-1 and TRBJ2-7, with a possible D match to TRBD1 (7 bases). The CDR3 covers 14 residues. The V end was cut by 4 bases, the J end by 1 base, with 14 bases between. Per the germline V gene, CDR1 is SQVTM and CDR2 is ANQGSEA. CDR3 in amino acids: CSVGGGGASYEQYF. The CDR3, as DNA: TGCAGCGTTGGAGGAGGGGGCGCATCCTACGAGCAGTACTTC.

This clone was picked up one time. The chain couples TRBV11-2 to TRBJ2-2; TRBD2 matches 9 bases. CDR1 and CDR2 (germline): SGHAT, FQNNGV. The V segment lost 8 bases and the J segment 2 bases; nucleotides outside the gene matches: 6. CDR3 length: 15 residues. This CDR3 is CASSSGRRNTGELFF. DNA of the CDR3: TGTGCCAGCTCGAGCGGGAGGCGAAACACCGGGGAGCTGTTTTTT.

The genes are TRBV30 and TRBJ2-5; 14 nucleotides align to TRBD2. V lost 1 base to trimming and J lost 4 bases; unmatched junction nucleotides: 2. The CDR3 extends over 15 amino acids. CDR1 and CDR2 (germline): GTSNPN, SVGIG (reference sequence). CDR3 region: CAWSAGTSGRETQYF. CDR3 nucleotide sequence: TGTGCCTGGAGTGCAGGGACTAGCGGGAGAGAGACCCAGTACTTC.

This chain uses TRBV4-1 with TRBJ2-1, with TRBD2 identical over 10 bases. In germline, CDR1 is MGHRA, CDR2 YSYEKL. With 2 bases clipped from V and 3 bases from J, the junction kept 4 bases outside the gene matches. This CDR3 spans 16 amino acids. This CDR3 reads CASSQLAGDVYNEQFF. In nucleotides, the CDR3 is TGCGCCAGCAGCCAACTAGCGGGAGATGTCTACAATGAGCAGTTCTTC.

V gene TRBV7-2 combines with J gene TRBJ2-7; 9 bases fit TRBD1. The CDR3 has 14 residues. Unmatched junction bases numbered 9, after V lost 11 bases and J lost 1 base. CDR1 and CDR2 (germline): SGHTA, FQGNSA. The CDR3 sequence is CAGGAGQGSYEQYF. In nucleotides, the CDR3 is TGTGCCGGGGGCGCGGGACAGGGATCCTACGAGCAGTACTTC.

The rearrangement uses TRBV28 and TRBJ1-2; TRBD1 is a possible D gene (6 bases). V lost 6 bases to trimming and J lost 7 bases, with 12 bases between them. CDR1 is MDHEN, CDR2 SYDVKM, per germline. The CDR3 extends over 12 amino acids. The CDR3 sequence is CASSTGFFGYTF. In DNA form, the CDR3 reads TGTGCCAGCAGCACAGGGTTCTTTGGCTACACCTTC.

J is TRBJ2-3 and V is TRBV5-6; a weak D match, TRBD2 (6 bases). The germline V gene encodes CDR1 SGHDT and CDR2 YYEEEE. This CDR3 is built from 16 residues. V lost 4 bases and J 3 bases, leaving 18 bases between the germline ends. Written as DNA, the CDR3 is TGTGCCAGCAGCCCCCTGCCGGGAGAGCCGACAGATACGCAGTATTTT. Translated, it gives CASSPLPGEPTDTQYF.

This chain links TRBV11-2 with TRBJ2-7, with a weak D call TRBD2 (5 bases). V lost 2 bases, J lost 5 bases, and 16 bases lay in between. Germline V lookup: CDR1 SGHAT, CDR2 FQNNGV. This CDR3 region has 15 residues. CDR3 in amino acids: CASSLYDGVGDEQYF. In DNA, the CDR3 is TGTGCCAGCAGCTTATATGACGGGGTCGGGGACGAGCAGTACTTC.

This chain links TRBV14 with TRBJ2-7, with D unclear. Germline CDR1 is SGHDN and CDR2 is FVKESK. Trimming removed 4 bases at V and 3 bases at J, with 4 bases between. This CDR3 comprises 11 residues. CDR3 sequence: CASSLNYEQYF. The CDR3 DNA reads as TGTGCCAGCAGCCTAAACTACGAGCAGTACTTC.

This clone was seen repeatedly, ten times or more. In the same sample, other DNA sequences code for this CDR3. The gene calls are TRBV28 and TRBJ2-7; no definite D call. The CDR3 sequence is 12 residues long. V lost 5 bases, J lost 0 bases, and 5 bases lay in between. The V gene's germline CDR1 is MDHEN and CDR2 SYDVKM. CDR3 in DNA: TGTGCCAGCAGTGGATCCTCCTACGAGCAGTACTTC. It codes for CASSGSSYEQYF.

The chain couples TRBV5-1 to TRBJ2-7; 8 bases are a match to TRBD1. This CDR3 is built from 14 residues. Trimming at V came to 5 bases and at J to 4 bases, leaving 8 bases not matched to a gene. Germline values: CDR1 SGHRS, CDR2 YFSETQ. CDR3 region: CASSNQGASYEQYF. CDR3 in DNA: TGCGCCAGCAGTAACCAGGGGGCTAGTTACGAGCAGTACTTC.

The chain links TRBV7-9 to TRBJ1-1; D remains unclear. The V end lost 5 bases, the J end lost 5 bases, and 15 bases lay between the germline ends. Germline CDR1 reads SEHNR; CDR2 reads FQNEAQ (reference sequence). The CDR3 has 14 amino acids. The CDR3 is CASSTSGRGTEAFF. CDR3 in DNA: TGTGCCAGCAGCACGTCCGGGCGAGGAACTGAAGCTTTCTTT.

A word on this clone: Other DNA sequences in the same sample also yield this CDR3. The rearrangement joins TRBV7-6 to TRBJ2-1; 10 bases match TRBD2. The CDR3 contains 15 residues. J was trimmed by 4 bases and V by 1 base; bases with no gene match: 1. Per germline, CDR1 SGHVS and CDR2 FNYEAQ. The CDR3 bases are TGTGCCAGCAGCTTAGTAGCGGGAGGATACAATGAGCAGTTCTTC. As protein: CASSLVAGGYNEQFF.

V is TRBV6-6 and J is TRBJ2-1, with D unresolved. Trimming took 0 bases from V and 10 from J, leaving 10 bases between them. There are 13 residues in the CDR3. Germline V lookup: CDR1 MNHNY, CDR2 SVGAGI (reference sequence). The DNA for the CDR3 is TGTGCCAGCAGTTACTCGGCGAGGAACGAGCAGTTCTTC. Its protein product is CASSYSARNEQFF.

The chain links TRBV9 to TRBJ1-2, with D possibly being TRBD1 (6 bases). This CDR3 has 12 amino acids. Germline assignment: CDR1 SGDLS and CDR2 YYNGEE. The V end lost 4 bases, the J end lost 6 bases, and 10 bases lay between the germline ends. CDR3 in amino acids: CASSPGTNGYTF. The CDR3 nucleotides read TGTGCCAGCAGCCCCGGGACAAATGGCTACACCTTC.

The chain employs TRBV4-1 and TRBJ2-7; 11 bases agree with TRBD2. With V trimmed by 6 bases and J by 2 bases, 6 bases remained unmatched. The CDR3 spans 15 residues. Germline values: CDR1 MGHRA, CDR2 YSYEKL. This chain's CDR3 is CASSLLAGGPYEQYF. In nucleotides, the CDR3 is TGCGCCAGCAGTCTTCTAGCGGGGGGACCCTACGAGCAGTACTTC.

The rearrangement joins TRBV2 to TRBJ1-5; no clear D gene. The CDR3 is 16 residues long. Germline CDR1 is SNHLY and CDR2 is FYNNEI. V was cut by 5 bases and J by 2 bases, with 16 bases left in between. As DNA, the CDR3 is TGTGCCAGCAGTCTGACAAACGGGTATCGCAATCAGCCCCAGCATTTT. Translating gives CASSLTNGYRNQPQHF.

The genes are TRBV2 and TRBJ2-5; 9 bases fit TRBD1. The CDR3 runs to 13 residues. Unmatched junction bases numbered 1, after V lost 5 bases and J lost 3 bases. Germline CDR1 SNHLY, CDR2 FYNNEI. The CDR3, as DNA: TGTGCCAGCAGTAGGGACAGGGAAGAGACCCAGTACTTC. Translated, it gives CASSRDREETQYF.

This chain joins TRBV10-3 and TRBJ2-1; 9 bases match TRBD2. V gave up 6 bases and J gave up 8 bases; unmatched junction bases: 5. The CDR3 runs 13 residues. CDR1 and CDR2 (germline): ENHRY, SYGVKD. CDR3 DNA: TGTGCCATCAGACTAGCGGGCTTGGATGAGCAGTTCTTC. Amino acid sequence: CAIRLAGLDEQFF.

V gene TRBV5-5 combines with J gene TRBJ2-1; TRBD1 agrees at 7 bases. Losses at the gene ends were 4 bases for V and 7 bases for J; bases not matched to a gene: 5. Germline V gives CDR1 SGHKS, CDR2 YYEKEE (reference sequence). The CDR3 totals 13 residues. The CDR3 here is CASSMTGRNEQFF. The CDR3 DNA sequence: TGTGCCAGCAGCATGACAGGGCGGAATGAGCAGTTCTTC.

The DNA of the CDR3 is TGTGCCAGCAGTGAAGAACGCACAATGAACACTGAAGCTTTCTTT. Its protein is CASSEERTMNTEAFF. V gene TRBV2 combines with J gene TRBJ1-1; D is unresolved. With 1 base removed from V and 0 bases from J, the gap between germline ends came to 9 bases. Looked up from germline, CDR1 is SNHLY and CDR2 is FYNNEI. This CDR3 comprises 15 residues.

This chain links TRBV28 with TRBJ2-1; a weak D match, TRBD2 (5 bases). The germline gives CDR1 MDHEN, CDR2 SYDVKM. V was trimmed by 4 bases and J by 4 bases, leaving 8 bases between them. This CDR3 is built from 13 residues. The CDR3 spells CASSSGNYNEQFF. The CDR3 DNA reads as TGTGCCAGCAGTTCCGGGAATTACAATGAGCAGTTCTTC.